This TCR beta chain is drawn from a study of Graves' ophthalmopathy and Graves' hyperthyroidism. This clonotype was seen at least ten times. Hyperthyroidism patients were newly diagnosed, ill under 2 months, and aged 18 to 65 years. Amplification of TCR beta CDR3 regions used RNA transcripts. Investigators did first-round RT-PCR with HTBI primers, then second-round multiplex PCR. MiXCR, run by TCRdb on the multiplex PCR reads, gives a single entry per CDR3 protein. In the table there are about 600,000 distinct CDR3 sequences, about two fifths of which are singletons. There are 15 residues in the CDR3. V was clipped by 2 bases and J by 2 bases, with 12 bases between them. CDR1 is MGHDK and CDR2 is SYGVNS in the germline V gene.

J is TRBJ1-2 and V is TRBV25-1; D may be TRBD1 (6 bases). Sample: peripheral blood or thyroid tissue (not recorded which). This TCR came from an adult man with Graves' hyperthyroidism. CDR3 in amino acids: CASSEKGTKNYGYTF. The CDR3 DNA reads as TGTGCCAGCAGTGAAAAAGGGACAAAAAACTATGGCTACACCTTC.